This passage covers 26 T cell receptor beta chains from one sample sequenced in a study of T cells in Graves' hyperthyroidism and ophthalmopathy. Amplification of TCR beta CDR3 regions used RNA as the template. During a first-round RT-PCR of the TCR CDR3, the HTBI primer set was used. TCRdb recomputed calls from the multiplex PCR reads with MiXCR, one row per CDR3 protein. The sample holds more than 500,000 distinct CDR3 sequences; 13% to 15% are singletons and the top ten take about 15%. Sequencing used blood. The receptors come from a middle-aged woman with Graves' hyperthyroidism.

This clonotype was picked up many times. V and J are TRBV3-1 and TRBJ2-2; D gene unclear. Trimming took off 0 bases at V and 8 bases at J, with 7 bases between the two ends. The CDR3 runs to 13 residues. Germline CDR1 is LGHDT and CDR2 is YNNKEL (reference sequence). CDR3 region: CASSQDFSGELFF. Written as DNA, the CDR3 is TGTGCCAGCAGCCAAGACTTTTCGGGGGAGCTGTTTTTT.

This clonotype occurred many times. The chain joins TRBV5-1 to TRBJ1-1; maybe TRBD1 (5 bases). Germline V lookup: CDR1 SGHRS, CDR2 YFSETQ. The CDR3 sequence is 14 residues long. V was clipped by 0 bases and J by 3 bases, with 9 bases between them. The CDR3 sequence: CASSLGGSDTEAFF. CDR3 coding DNA: TGCGCCAGCAGCTTGGGGGGGTCGGACACTGAAGCTTTCTTT.

The chain employs TRBV14 and TRBJ2-5; 7 positions match TRBD1. V lost 0 bases and J lost 1; bases outside the gene matches: 17. Germline values: CDR1 SGHDN, CDR2 FVKESK. The CDR3 totals 20 residues. The CDR3 loop is CASSQDWEQGRLNFQETQYF. The CDR3 bases are TGTGCCAGCAGCCAAGATTGGGAACAGGGGCGATTAAATTTCCAAGAGACCCAGTACTTC. The full variable domain, with the rest looked up from reference TRBV14 and TRBJ2-5, is EAGVTQFPSHSVIEKGQTVTLRCDPISGHDNLYWYRRVMGKEIKFLLHFVKESKQDESGMPNNRFLAERTGGTYSTLKVQPAELEDSGVYFCASSQDWEQGRLNFQETQYFGPGTRLLVL.

This clonotype was recorded many times. The chain employs TRBV27 and TRBJ2-7, with a weak D call TRBD2 (5 bases). Germline CDR1 and CDR2: MNHEY and SMNVEV (reference sequence). Trimming stripped 5 bases from V and 5 bases from J, with 16 bases between. The CDR3 runs to 14 residues. This CDR3 reads CASSVLGSFHEQYF. The CDR3 nucleotides read TGTGCCAGCAGTGTCCTAGGGAGCTTCCACGAGCAGTACTTC.

V gene TRBV28 combines with J gene TRBJ1-5; D is unclear. Germline-derived CDR1 and CDR2 are MDHEN and SYDVKM. CDR3 length: 14 amino acids. Trimming stripped 4 bases from V and 4 bases from J, with 11 bases between. CDR3 bases: TGTGCCAGCAGTTCGCCCAGGATAAATCAGCCCCAGCATTTT. Translating gives CASSSPRINQPQHF.

In this sample, this clonotype turned up many times. The rearrangement links TRBV2 to TRBJ2-6; 9 nucleotides agree with TRBD1. Trimming removed 4 bases from V and 1 base from J; junction bases left unmatched: 8. This CDR3 is 18 amino acids long. Germline CDR1 and CDR2: SNHLY and FYNNEI. The DNA of the CDR3 is TGTGCCAGCAGTGGGAAGGGACAGGGTTTATCTGGGGCCAACGTCCTGACTTTC. Translated, it gives CASSGKGQGLSGANVLTF.

In its sample, this clonotype was seen a few times. The chain couples TRBV7-3 to TRBJ2-2, with D unclear. Germline V lookup: CDR1 SGHTA, CDR2 FQGTGA. This CDR3 comprises 15 residues. V was clipped by 0 bases and J by 3 bases, with 8 bases between them. Here the CDR3 reads CASSLTGFDTGELFF. In DNA, the CDR3 is TGTGCCAGCAGCTTAACAGGCTTTGACACCGGGGAGCTGTTTTTT.

There are a few counts of this clonotype. The junction shows a germline mismatch at one end, possibly a read error. J is TRBJ2-2 and V is TRBV19; 7 bases are shared with TRBD1. The CDR3 has 15 amino acids. CDR1 is LNHDA, CDR2 SQIVND, per germline (reference sequence). CDR3 nucleotide sequence: TGTGCCAGTGGTATCGACAGGGCGAACACCGGGGAGCTGTTTTTT. This gives the protein CASGIDRANTGELFF.

The chain combines TRBV5-1 with TRBJ2-5; maybe TRBD2 (7 bases). The V and J ends lost 4 bases and 2 bases respectively, with 15 bases between them. The CDR3 is 15 amino acids. Looked up from germline, CDR1 is SGHRS and CDR2 is YFSETQ. Here the CDR3 reads CASSPGGGAQETQYF. For the CDR3, the DNA is TGCGCCAGCAGCCCAGGTGGGGGGGCGCAAGAGACCCAGTACTTC.

This clonotype appeared a few times. The rearrangement uses TRBV15 and TRBJ1-5, with D perhaps TRBD1 (5 bases). The V and J ends lost 0 bases and 7 bases respectively, with 13 bases between them. CDR1 is LNHNV, CDR2 YYDKDF, per germline (reference sequence). The CDR3 has 15 amino acids. CDR3 in DNA: TGTGCCACCAGCAGAGATTTGAGGGGTGGGCAGCCCCAGCATTTT. Its translation is CATSRDLRGGQPQHF.

This clonotype was counted only a few times. The gene calls are TRBV4-1 and TRBJ2-3, with TRBD1 identical over 9 bases. This CDR3 is 18 amino acids long. V was pared by 0 bases and J by 3 bases, with 10 bases of the junction left unmatched. CDR1 and CDR2 (germline): MGHRA, YSYEKL. The DNA of the CDR3 is TGCGCCAGCAGCCAAGATCCACAGGGGACAGGGCTTACAGATACGCAGTATTTT. Its protein is CASSQDPQGTGLTDTQYF.

The table lists this clonotype with many counts. The chain recombines TRBV12-3 or TRBV12-4 with TRBJ2-1; 10 bases are a match to TRBD1. Trimming removed 3 bases from V and 6 bases from J; junction bases left unmatched: 5. This CDR3 has 15 amino acids. The CDR3 nucleotides are TGTGCCAGCAGTTTCTCGGACAGGGGGGGCAATGAGCAGTTCTTC. Amino acids: CASSFSDRGGNEQFF.

The sample holds many counts of this clonotype. The rearrangement joins TRBV5-1 to TRBJ2-2, with 7 bases that match TRBD2. CDR1 is SGHRS and CDR2 is YFSETQ in the germline V gene. The CDR3 contains 16 residues. J was trimmed by 1 base and V by 0 bases; bases with no gene match: 3. The CDR3 reads CASSLEPSGNTGELFF. DNA for the CDR3: TGCGCCAGCAGCTTGGAGCCTAGCGGGAACACCGGGGAGCTGTTTTTT.

The chain employs TRBV10-3 and TRBJ1-6; 8 positions agree with TRBD1. The length of the CDR3 is 17 residues. Germline lookup yields CDR1 ENHRY and CDR2 SYGVKD. J was trimmed by 9 bases and V by 3 bases; bases with no gene match: 13. CDR3 residues: CAISDPKQGATVSPLHF. As DNA, the CDR3 is TGTGCCATCAGTGACCCCAAGCAGGGGGCCACGGTTTCACCCCTCCACTTT.

There are many counts of this clonotype. This chain links TRBV20-1 with TRBJ2-7; D call uncertain. V gave up 1 base and J gave up 2 bases, with 9 bases separating them. The CDR3 is 13 residues long. In germline, CDR1 is DFQATT, CDR2 SNEGSKA (reference sequence). The DNA of the CDR3 is TGCAGTGCTAGAGGCGAAGGGACCTACGAGCAGTACTTC. Translating gives CSARGEGTYEQYF.

This clonotype has a count of ten or more. The chain links TRBV28 to TRBJ2-1; D gene unclear. Trimming shortened V by 5 bases and J by 8 bases, and 13 bases separated the two germline ends. CDR3 length: 13 residues. CDR1 and CDR2 (germline): MDHEN, SYDVKM. CDR3 amino acids: CASSPRVVHEQFF. As DNA, the CDR3 is TGTGCCAGCAGTCCCAGAGTTGTCCATGAGCAGTTCTTC.

Ten or more counts support this clonotype. The chain couples TRBV20-1 to TRBJ2-4; 10 positions match TRBD2. CDR3 length equals 17 residues. The V gene's germline CDR1 is DFQATT and CDR2 SNEGSKA (reference sequence). Germline trimming cut 0 bases from V and 8 bases from J; bases unmatched to any gene: 13. Written as DNA, the CDR3 is TGCAGTGCTAGAGATCCCCGGGGGATAGCGGGGGGTTACATTCAGTACTTC. Encoded protein: CSARDPRGIAGGYIQYF.

This clonotype was counted ten times or more. The rearrangement links TRBV20-1 to TRBJ2-7, with D perhaps being TRBD1 or TRBD2 (5 bases each). Deletions cut 3 bases from V and 5 bases from J, with 17 bases between. Per the germline V gene, CDR1 is DFQATT and CDR2 is SNEGSKA (reference sequence). This CDR3 contains 14 residues. CDR3 nucleotide sequence: TGCAGTGCTAGCCCATTGAGGGGCGTTAACGAGCAGTACTTC. Encoded protein: CSASPLRGVNEQYF.

J is TRBJ2-1 and V is TRBV29-1, with 11 bases aligning to TRBD2. Looked up from germline, CDR1 is SQVTM and CDR2 is ANQGSEA. After removal of 6 bases from V and 7 bases from J, the junction contained 5 bases not matched to a gene. The length of the CDR3 is 13 residues. The DNA of the CDR3 is TGCAGCGTAGTAGCGGGAGGGAGAAATGAGCAGTTCTTC. This codes for CSVVAGGRNEQFF.

This clonotype was picked up many times. The chain has TRBV5-1 and TRBJ2-7; 10 positions match TRBD1. The CDR3 extends over 14 amino acids. Germline lookup yields CDR1 SGHRS and CDR2 YFSETQ. V lost 4 bases, J lost 6 bases, and 7 bases stayed unmatched. Here the CDR3 reads CASSPGQGVGEQYF. The DNA of the CDR3 is TGCGCCAGCAGCCCCGGACAGGGGGTAGGCGAGCAGTACTTC. Full variable domain (remainder filled in from reference TRBV5-1 and TRBJ2-7): KAGVTQTPRYLIKTRGQQVTLSCSPISGHRSVSWYQQTPGQGLQFLFEYFSETQRNKGNFPGRFSGRQFSNSRSEMNVSTLELGDSALYLCASSPGQGVGEQYFGPGTRLTVT.

This clonotype was observed many times. The chain couples TRBV6-1 to TRBJ2-1, with D perhaps TRBD2 (6 bases). CDR3 length: 14 amino acids. Trimming took off 6 bases at V and 6 bases at J, with 15 bases between the two ends. Germline CDR1 is MNHNS and CDR2 is SASEGT. The CDR3 DNA sequence: TGTGCCAGCAGCGGGAGCTCGGCCCGCAATGAGCAGTTCTTC. Residues: CASSGSSARNEQFF.

This clonotype was picked up many times. The chain couples TRBV30 to TRBJ1-5; D not resolved. CDR3 length: 12 residues. Germline CDR1 and CDR2: GTSNPN and SVGIG (reference sequence). The V gene lost 0 bases and the J gene lost 7 bases, with 7 bases spanning the gap. CDR3 in amino acids: CAWSVGQQPQHF. The CDR3 region has the DNA TGTGCCTGGAGTGTAGGTCAACAGCCCCAGCATTTT. The full variable domain, rest sourced from reference TRBV30 and TRBJ1-5, is SQTIHQWPATLVQPVGSPLSLECTVEGTSNPNLYWYRQAAGRGLQLLFYSVGIGQISSEVPQNLSASRPQDRQFILSSKKLLLSDSGFYLCAWSVGQQPQHFGDGTRLSIL.

This clonotype was observed at least ten times. The genes are TRBV24-1 and TRBJ2-3; tentative D call: TRBD1 (5 bases). CDR1 is KGHDR, CDR2 SFDVKD, per germline. This CDR3 is built from 13 residues. The V and J ends lost 2 bases and 9 bases respectively, with 11 bases between them. The CDR3 bases are TGTGCCACCAGTGATTGGGGCAGCCCAACGCAGTATTTT. Its protein is CATSDWGSPTQYF.

This clonotype has just a few counts. The V gene is TRBV6-6, the J gene TRBJ2-4; the D gene is possibly TRBD1 (5 bases). The length of the CDR3 is 17 residues. The V end lost 0 bases, the J end lost 0 bases, and 12 bases lay between the germline ends. CDR1 and CDR2 (germline): MNHNY, SVGAGI (reference sequence). CDR3 loop: CASSYSLTDLAKNIQYF. CDR3 nucleotides: TGTGCCAGCAGTTACTCGTTGACAGACCTAGCCAAAAACATTCAGTACTTC.

This clonotype has at least ten counts. A read error may produce the germline difference seen at one junction end. The J gene is TRBJ2-7, the V gene TRBV7-2; 11 nucleotides align to TRBD2. Germline V lookup: CDR1 SGHTA, CDR2 FQGNSA. This CDR3 contains 14 residues. The CDR3 nucleotides read TGTGCCAGCAGTTTAGCGGGAGGGTACTACGAGCAGTACTTC. It translates to CASSLAGGYYEQYF.

This rearrangement joins TRBV11-2 to TRBJ2-7, with 10 bases identical to TRBD1. J lost 2 bases, V lost 2 bases, and 9 bases had no gene match. This CDR3 has 17 amino acids. Per germline, CDR1 SGHAT and CDR2 FQNNGV. This chain's CDR3 is CASSLRYSGTGAYEQYF. In DNA form, the CDR3 reads TGTGCCAGCAGCTTACGCTATTCCGGGACAGGGGCCTACGAGCAGTACTTC.